The 5 T cell receptor beta chains given below trace back to one sample, sequenced in a study of coeliac disease. The method was immunoSEQ multiplex PCR; TCRdb's version includes in-frame clones alone and lacks a portion of them. The profile shows approximately 6,700 clones, roughly 63% of them singletons. The sequencing input was lamina propria lymphocytes from the gut. The receptors come from a woman aged 55-69 years with active celiac disease.

CDR3 sequence (DNA): TGTGCCAGCAGTTTGCTACAGGGCGCCGAGCAGTACTTC. Translated, it gives CASSLLQGAEQYF. The chain has TRBV27 and TRBJ2-7; D possibly corresponds to TRBD1 (6 bases). CDR1 and CDR2 from the germline V gene are MNHEY and SMNVEV (reference sequence). Trimming removed 3 bases at V and 6 bases at J, with 12 bases between. The CDR3 covers 13 residues.

The chain's CDR3 is CASSVDSGANVLTF. The CDR3 DNA sequence: TGCGCCAGCAGCGTAGACTCTGGGGCCAACGTCCTGACTTTC. V and J are TRBV5-1 and TRBJ2-6; D not certain. CDR3 length: 14 residues. CDR1 and CDR2 (germline): SGHRS, YFSETQ. The ends were cut back, 4 bases at V and 0 bases at J, with 5 bases in the middle.

The chain links TRBV2 to TRBJ2-1; 7 positions match TRBD2. V shed 8 bases and J 0 bases; nucleotides not matched to a gene: 19. The CDR3 is 19 residues long. In germline, CDR1 is SNHLY, CDR2 FYNNEI. The CDR3, as DNA: TGTGCCAGCTTAGCCCGTGGGGATAGCGGGTGGAGCTCCTACAATGAGCAGTTCTTC. This translates into CASLARGDSGWSSYNEQFF.

The rearrangement uses TRBV7-9 and TRBJ2-3, with 8 bases identical to TRBD2. V gave up 6 bases and J gave up 6 bases; unmatched junction bases: 14. The germline V gene has CDR1 SEHNR and CDR2 FQNEAQ (reference sequence). CDR3 length: 16 residues. CDR3 protein: CASRPLEGLVLDTQYF. CDR3 DNA sequence: TGTGCCAGCAGACCCCTTGAGGGACTAGTGCTGGATACGCAGTATTTT.

Only one count was recorded for this clone. The chain carries TRBV7-6 and TRBJ2-2; TRBD1 matches at 7 bases. This CDR3 contains 15 residues. Germline lookup yields CDR1 SGHVS and CDR2 FNYEAQ. J gave up 1 base and V 5 bases, and 4 bases lay outside the gene matches. The DNA of the CDR3 is TGTGCCAGCAGCACCAGGACAGGGAACACCGGGGAGCTGTTTTTT. Its translation is CASSTRTGNTGELFF.